The clone carrying this T cell receptor (beta chain) was seen more than once but under ten times. At the DNA level, this CDR3 is encoded by other sequences in the same sample as well. CDR3 size: 13 residues. Trimming stripped 2 bases from V and 3 bases from J, with 4 bases between. Germline-derived CDR1 and CDR2 are MNHEY and SVGEGT. The sample originates from a study of T cell responses to AZD1222 COVID-19 vaccine. Libraries were prepared by immunoSEQ multiplex PCR; TCRdb keeps only in-frame clonotypes and omits some of them. The sample holds some 130,000 clones, roughly 92% seen once. The sample was peripheral blood, taken 28 days after the second AZD1222 dose. The receptor was derived from an adult who received the AZD1222 COVID-19 vaccine. J is TRBJ2-2 and V is TRBV6-2 or TRBV6-3; D not resolved. The CDR3 is CASSYRDTGELFF. DNA for the CDR3: TGTGCCAGCAGTTACAGGGACACCGGGGAGCTGTTTTTT.